The 14 T cell receptor beta chains below all came from one sample that was sequenced in a study of CD8+ T cells in alopecia areata. Sequencing used cDNA as its template, made by extracting RNA and reverse transcribing it. Generated by immunoSEQ multiplex PCR, the TCRdb table keeps only in-frame clones and is missing some. This table holds about 190,000 clones, roughly 60% found once. Documented treatment: oral pan-JAK inhibitor, 5-10 mg twice daily. The sequences come from CD4+ T cells sorted from blood, collected at week 24, from a patient treated with tofacitinib. All receptors come from a human donor with alopecia areata.

The chain has TRBV11-2 and TRBJ2-7, with D perhaps matching TRBD1 (6 bases). The CDR3 sequence is 16 residues long. Per germline, CDR1 SGHAT and CDR2 FQNNGV. Trimming took off 2 bases at V and 5 bases at J, with 19 bases between the two ends. CDR3 DNA: TGTGCCAGCAGCTTACGGTCCCCGTACAGGGCCGACGAGCAGTACTTC. It yields the protein CASSLRSPYRADEQYF.

This sequence joins TRBV15 and TRBJ1-1; D not certain. The CDR3 extends over 15 amino acids. Germline V CDR1 and CDR2: LNHNV, YYDKDF (reference sequence). Trimming took off 0 bases at V and 4 bases at J, with 12 bases between the two ends. CDR3 nucleotides: TGTGCCACCAGCAGAGAGCGGGTGGGGAGCACTGAAGCTTTCTTT. It encodes CATSRERVGSTEAFF.

This clone has a handful of counts. V is TRBV30 and J is TRBJ2-1; 9 bases are shared with TRBD1. The CDR3 is 14 residues long. V was pared by 4 bases and J by 5 bases, with 6 bases of the junction left unmatched. Germline loops: CDR1 GTSNPN, CDR2 SVGIG (reference sequence). CDR3 sequence (DNA): TGTGCCTGGACCCGACAGGGGGGGAACAATGAGCAGTTCTTC. Its translation: CAWTRQGGNNEQFF.

The genes are TRBV30 and TRBJ1-6; tentatively, D is TRBD1 (5 bases). The CDR3 contains 14 residues. The ends were cut back, 3 bases at V and 4 bases at J, with 10 bases in the middle. Germline V gene sequence: CDR1 GTSNPN, CDR2 SVGIG (reference sequence). The CDR3 DNA is TGTGCCTGGAGGGGGACCGAGTATAATTCACCCCTCCACTTT. Residues: CAWRGTEYNSPLHF.

This clone has just a few counts. The gene calls are TRBV10-3 and TRBJ1-1, with 8 bases identical to TRBD1. Trimming at V came to 6 bases and at J to 1 base, leaving 10 bases not matched to a gene. The CDR3 sequence is 16 residues long. Per germline, CDR1 ENHRY and CDR2 SYGVKD. The DNA for the CDR3 is TGTGCCATCAGGGACAGGGAGCGGTCGGGGAACACTGAAGCTTTCTTT. Translating it yields CAIRDRERSGNTEAFF.

The rearrangement links TRBV7-2 to TRBJ1-2; 7 nucleotides match TRBD1. The trim removed 6 bases at V and 4 bases at J, leaving 8 bases unmatched. This CDR3 contains 14 residues. CDR1 and CDR2 from the germline V gene are SGHTA and FQGNSA. For the CDR3, the DNA is TGTGCCAGCAGGAGCGACAGGGCGAGCTATGGCTACACCTTC. This translates into CASRSDRASYGYTF. Filled out from reference TRBV7-2 and TRBJ1-2, the complete variable domain reads GAGVSQSPSNKVTEKGKDVELRCDPISGHTALYWYRQSLGQGLEFLIYFQGNSAPDKSGLPSDRFSAERTGGSVSTLTIQRTQQEDSAVYLCASRSDRASYGYTFGSGTRLTVV.

The J gene is TRBJ2-2, the V gene TRBV5-1; 7 bases agree with TRBD1. With V trimmed by 0 bases and J by 6 bases, 2 bases remained unmatched. This CDR3 spans 14 amino acids. CDR1 and CDR2 (germline): SGHRS, YFSETQ. In DNA form, the CDR3 reads TGCGCCAGCAGCTTGGTTGGACAGGCCGGGGAGCTGTTTTTT. Translation: CASSLVGQAGELFF.

This clone was counted only a few times. The chain couples TRBV5-1 to TRBJ2-3; D is unresolved. This CDR3 spans 13 amino acids. V lost 3 bases and J 2 bases, leaving 7 bases between the germline ends. CDR1 is SGHRS, CDR2 YFSETQ, per germline. The CDR3 coding sequence is TGCGCCAGCAGCTCACTCATCACAGATACGCAGTATTTT. Translation gives CASSSLITDTQYF.

The chain couples TRBV7-2 to TRBJ2-5; no reliable D call. This CDR3 region has 14 residues. CDR1 SGHTA and CDR2 FQGNSA come from the germline V gene. The V end lost 1 base, the J end lost 5 bases, and 11 bases lay between the germline ends. The DNA for the CDR3 is TGTGCCAGCAGCTTAGGTGGGGTTGCGGAGACCCAGTACTTC. Encoded protein: CASSLGGVAETQYF.

Points on this clone: A junction boundary mismatches the germline segment, possibly from a read error. This chain links TRBV29-1 with TRBJ1-3; D is possibly TRBD1 (5 bases). Germline-derived CDR1 and CDR2 are SQVTM and ANQGSEA. This CDR3 is built from 11 residues. CDR3 coding DNA: TGCAGCATTGACAGAGGAAACACCATATATTTT. It translates to CSIDRGNTIYF.

This clone has just a few counts. The chain links TRBV4-3 to TRBJ2-5; unclear D gene. Deletions cut 0 bases from V and 1 base from J, with 6 bases between. CDR1 LGHNA and CDR2 YSLEER come from the germline V gene. This CDR3 is built from 14 residues. The CDR3 protein is CASSQDLGQETQYF. CDR3 coding DNA: TGCGCCAGCAGCCAAGATCTCGGCCAAGAGACCCAGTACTTC.

This chain connects TRBV10-3 to TRBJ1-1, with 7 bases that match TRBD1. Germline V gives CDR1 ENHRY, CDR2 SYGVKD. CDR3 size: 13 residues. Trimming removed 10 bases from V and 4 bases from J; junction bases left unmatched: 9. CDR3 nucleotide sequence: TGTGCCAGCAGAGACAGGGCGGCCACTGAAGCTTTCTTT. It yields the protein CASRDRAATEAFF.

This chain uses TRBV29-1 with TRBJ1-1, with TRBD1 identical over 7 bases. Looked up from germline, CDR1 is SQVTM and CDR2 is ANQGSEA. J gave up 2 bases and V 4 bases, and 7 bases lay outside the gene matches. CDR3 length: 14 amino acids. The CDR3 reads CSVGRTGANTEAFF. The CDR3 coding sequence is TGCAGCGTTGGGAGGACAGGAGCTAACACTGAAGCTTTCTTT.

This clone appeared a few times. The CDR3 spells CASSTTDTQYF. DNA of the CDR3: TGTGCCAGCAGTACCACAGATACGCAGTATTTT. The rearrangement uses TRBV2 and TRBJ2-3; D ambiguous. Germline loops: CDR1 SNHLY, CDR2 FYNNEI. The CDR3 consists of 11 residues. Deletions cut 5 bases from V and 2 bases from J, with 2 bases between. Supplemented by reference TRBV2 and TRBJ2-3, the full variable domain reads EPEVTQTPSHQVTQMGQEVILRCVPISNHLYFYWYRQILGQKVEFLVSFYNNEISEKSEIFDDQFSVERPDGSNFTLKIRSTKLEDSAMYFCASSTTDTQYFGPGTRLTVL.